This T cell receptor beta chain is drawn from a study of Graves' ophthalmopathy and Graves' hyperthyroidism. The V gene end was trimmed by 5 bases and the J gene end by 5 bases; junction bases not matched to a gene: 7. The germline V gene encodes CDR1 SGHTA and CDR2 FQGNSA. This CDR3 comprises 16 residues. This clonotype was counted ten times or more. Its antigen is unknown. RNA transcripts yielded amplified TCR beta CDR3 regions. The first-round RT-PCR employed HTBI primers together with the Qiagen OneStep RT-PCR kit. A multiplex PCR was then performed as the second round. One entry per CDR3 protein, called by TCRdb with MiXCR from the multiplex PCR reads. The sample lists roughly 51,000 distinct CDR3 sequences, 50% occurring once. The study's findings and limits: The blood repertoire also included most expanded thyroid clonotypes above 0.001 frequency.

The clonotype comes from an adult man with Graves' ophthalmopathy. Sequenced sample: peripheral blood. The chain employs TRBV7-2 and TRBJ2-5, with 14 bases that match TRBD2. The CDR3 sequence is CASSKRLAGGRETQYF. The CDR3 bases are TGTGCCAGCAGCAAAAGACTAGCGGGGGGGCGGGAGACCCAGTACTTC.